This TCR beta chain emerged from a study of blood T cell repertoires in COVID-19. Study-wide background: Nucleic acid was either cDNA or gDNA, and it came from T cells, B-cell-depleted T cells, or PBMCs.

Germline assignment: CDR1 MNHEY and CDR2 SMNVEV (reference sequence). The CDR3 totals 16 residues. The V and J ends lost 4 bases and 3 bases respectively, with 16 bases between them. Per the study methods: The assay estimated nucleated cells by amplifying reference gene primers. Here immunoSEQ multiplex PCR was the method, and the copy in TCRdb shows in-frame clones only, minus some. For V, J and clone size, that table is used; D and trimming come from the DNA. The sample includes about 300,000 clones, nearly 90% of them seen just once. Ages ranged from about 18 to 89 years, with residence in some 25 US areas. Before they entered the study, exposed participants had met a COVID-19 case within 2 weeks. A single count supports this clone.

This TCR was sampled from a woman aged 50 to 60 who had been exposed to COVID-19. This chain connects TRBV27 to TRBJ1-5, with no clear D. What was sequenced was PBMCs or T cells enriched from blood (not recorded which). CDR3 sequence (DNA): TGTGCCAGCAGTTCTGCGGCCCCTCCATCCAATCAGCCCCAGCATTTT. This codes for CASSSAAPPSNQPQHF.